Below, 17 T cell receptor beta chains from the same sample are listed, as sequenced in a study of T-cell reconstitution after alpha-beta-depleted transplantation in children. Preparing the TCRbeta library involved the use of unique molecular identifiers. MiXCR, run by TCRdb on the PCR reads, gives a single entry per CDR3 protein. The sample records approximately 500,000 distinct CDR3 sequences, more than 9% being singletons. The sample was PBMCs, taken before TCRalphabeta/CD19-depleted stem cell transplant. The receptors come from a child aged 2 to 10 with inherited bone marrow failure, due to receive a stem cell transplant.

This clonotype occurred many times. CDR3 nucleotides: TGCAGCGCCTCCAAAGGGAGCTCCTACAATGAGCAGTTCTTC. Translation gives CSASKGSSYNEQFF. The genes are TRBV29-1 and TRBJ2-1; D perhaps matches TRBD2 (5 bases). This CDR3 spans 14 amino acids. Trimming shortened V by 7 bases and J by 0 bases, and 13 bases separated the two germline ends. Germline V gene sequence: CDR1 SQVTM, CDR2 ANQGSEA.

Details on this clonotype: A much larger clone lies one base from this, so it may be a read error. The chain couples TRBV9 to TRBJ1-1; D is ambiguous. Germline CDR1 and CDR2: SGDLS and YYNGEE. Trimming stripped 5 bases from V and 0 bases from J, with 20 bases between. This CDR3 region has 17 residues. CDR3 sequence reads: CASRPPSLGSMNTEAFF. Here the CDR3 DNA reads TGTGCCAGCAGACCCCCTAGCCTAGGATCAATGAACACTGAAGCTTTCTTT.

V gene TRBV23-1 combines with J gene TRBJ2-5; D remains ambiguous. TRBV23-1 is an open reading frame whose function is uncertain. Trimming removed 0 bases from V and 1 base from J, with 12 bases in between. CDR3 length: 16 residues. CDR3 region: CASSQSARPLQETQYF. CDR3 sequence (DNA): TGCGCCAGCAGTCAATCGGCCCGGCCTCTCCAAGAGACCCAGTACTTC.

The sample holds a few counts of this clonotype. The CDR3 sequence is CASSLSRGNYEQYF. The CDR3 DNA reads TGTGCCAGCAGCTTATCGAGGGGGAACTACGAGCAGTACTTC. This sequence joins TRBV7-2 and TRBJ2-7, with a possible D match to TRBD1 (6 bases). Germline CDR1 and CDR2: SGHTA and FQGNSA. Trimming stripped 2 bases from V and 3 bases from J, with 11 bases between. The CDR3 length is 14 residues. Full variable domain (remainder filled in from reference TRBV7-2 and TRBJ2-7): GAGVSQSPSNKVTEKGKDVELRCDPISGHTALYWYRQSLGQGLEFLIYFQGNSAPDKSGLPSDRFSAERTGGSVSTLTIQRTQQEDSAVYLCASSLSRGNYEQYFGPGTRLTVT.

Regarding this clonotype: This may stem from a read error, because a much larger clone lies one nucleotide away. V and J are TRBV5-1 and TRBJ2-3; 10 bases are a match to TRBD1. The J call may be in error: the DNA end matches TRBJ1-5 better. Germline V gene data show CDR1 as SGHRS and CDR2 as YFSETQ. This CDR3 is 15 amino acids long. The CDR3 DNA follows: TGCGCCAGCAGCCCCGGGACAGGGGCTCCAGATACGCAGCATTTT. Residues: CASSPGTGAPDTQHF.

This clonotype was recorded only once. A much larger clone is a single base away; this may be a read error. CDR3 DNA: TGCAGTGCTAGACTGGGGGACTTCCAAGAGAGCCAGTACTTC. It yields the protein CSARLGDFQESQYF. The chain couples TRBV20-1 to TRBJ2-5; D is perhaps TRBD2 (6 bases). CDR3 length equals 14 residues. Germline-derived CDR1 and CDR2 are DFQATT and SNEGSKA (reference sequence).

This clonotype occurred many times. The chain recombines TRBV7-8 with TRBJ2-3, with D possibly being TRBD1 (5 bases). Germline CDR1 SGHVS, CDR2 FQNEAQ. Between the trimmed V and J ends, which lost 0 bases and 0 bases, there was a span of 13 bases. The CDR3 consists of 17 residues. CDR3 sequence reads: CASSLASRVYSTDTQYF. DNA of the CDR3: TGTGCCAGCAGCTTAGCGTCCAGGGTTTATAGCACAGATACGCAGTATTTT. Full variable domain (remainder filled in from reference TRBV7-8 and TRBJ2-3): GAGVSQSPRYKVAKRGQDVALRCDPISGHVSLFWYQQALGQGPEFLTYFQNEAQLDKSGLPSDRFFAERPEGSVSTLKIQRTQQEDSAVYLCASSLASRVYSTDTQYFGPGTRLTVL.

The V call is TRBV11-2, the J call TRBJ2-5; D uncertain. Trimming pared 10 bases from V and 4 bases from J, leaving 13 bases between. This CDR3 region has 12 residues. The germline V gene has CDR1 SGHAT and CDR2 FQNNGV. In DNA form, the CDR3 reads TGTGCCATGAGTCCTGGGTCAGAGACCCAGTACTTC. Residues: CAMSPGSETQYF.

This clonotype has at least ten counts. The V gene is TRBV7-9, the J gene TRBJ2-3, with a tentative D call TRBD2 (6 bases). The germline V gene has CDR1 SEHNR and CDR2 FQNEAQ (reference sequence). V gave up 3 bases and J gave up 6 bases, with 19 bases separating them. The CDR3 length is 16 residues. CDR3 nucleotide sequence: TGTGCCAGCAGCTTGTTACTAGCTTCCGTGAGGGATACGCAGTATTTT. This encodes CASSLLLASVRDTQYF.

This clonotype was recorded many times. The chain has TRBV15 and TRBJ2-3, with 7 bases matching TRBD2. Germline CDR1 is LNHNV and CDR2 is YYDKDF (reference sequence). J gave up 6 bases and V 3 bases, and 3 bases lay outside the gene matches. There are 13 residues in the CDR3. The CDR3 nucleotides are TGTGCCACCAGCAGCGGGAGGCGGGATACGCAGTATTTT. It is translated as CATSSGRRDTQYF.

This clonotype showed up many times. V gene TRBV12-3 or TRBV12-4 combines with J gene TRBJ2-7; 8 bases are a match to TRBD2. This CDR3 comprises 16 residues. Trimming at V came to 6 bases and at J to 4 bases, leaving 14 bases not matched to a gene. CDR3 nucleotide sequence: TGTGCCAGCAGCCCTTGGGCGGGAGGTTTAATTTACGAGCAGTACTTC. Translation: CASSPWAGGLIYEQYF.

Many counts were recorded for this clonotype. The genes are TRBV5-4 and TRBJ2-3, with 13 nucleotides matching TRBD2. V lost 4 bases and J lost 4; bases outside the gene matches: 3. There are 15 residues in the CDR3. Germline-derived CDR1 and CDR2 are SGHNT and YYREEE (reference sequence). The CDR3 bases are TGTGCCAGCAGCCGGACTAGCGGGAGTGCAGATACGCAGTATTTT. This translates into CASSRTSGSADTQYF.

This clonotype was seen more than once but under ten times. V is TRBV5-1 and J is TRBJ2-7, with D hard to call. The CDR3 is made up of 18 amino acids. Looked up from germline, CDR1 is SGHRS and CDR2 is YFSETQ. Trimming left V 0 bases short and J 2 bases short, with 21 bases between. For the CDR3, the DNA is TGCGCCAGCAGCTTGGGACCCCAAGCCAACGGGTACGCCTACGAGCAGTACTTC. Protein: CASSLGPQANGYAYEQYF.

This clonotype was counted at least ten times. V usage is TRBV11-2 and J usage is TRBJ2-7; 12 bases match TRBD2. Germline CDR1 reads SGHAT; CDR2 reads FQNNGV. V lost 0 bases and J lost 4; bases outside the gene matches: 7. This CDR3 has 17 amino acids. The CDR3 loop is CASSLEFLAGGLYEQYF. For the CDR3, the DNA is TGTGCCAGCAGCTTAGAATTCCTAGCGGGAGGGTTGTACGAGCAGTACTTC.

On this clonotype itself: Possible read error: a much larger clone is one base away. J is TRBJ2-7 and V is TRBV5-6; TRBD2 aligns across 12 bases. CDR3 length equals 16 residues. CDR1 and CDR2 from the germline V gene are SGHDT and YYEEEE. This chain's CDR3 is CASSWATSGRLSEQNF. The CDR3 DNA reads TGTGCCAGCAGCTGGGCGACTAGCGGGAGATTGAGTGAGCAGAACTTC.

Many counts were recorded for this clonotype. This chain connects TRBV6-5 to TRBJ1-3; 8 bases fit TRBD1. The J segment lost 0 bases and the V segment lost 4 bases, leaving 2 bases of the junction unmatched. From germline, CDR1 is MNHEY and CDR2 SVGAGI. This CDR3 has 15 amino acids. This chain's CDR3 is CASSLDRDSGNTIYF. CDR3 in DNA: TGTGCCAGCAGTTTGGACAGGGACTCTGGAAACACCATATATTTT.

This clonotype has ten or more counts. The genes are TRBV7-9 and TRBJ2-7; 9 nucleotides line up with TRBD2. CDR1 is SEHNR, CDR2 FQNEAQ, per germline (reference sequence). CDR3 length equals 14 residues. The J segment lost 2 bases and the V segment lost 5 bases, leaving 4 bases of the junction unmatched. CDR3 sequence (DNA): TGTGCCAGCAGCCCGGCTAGCGGGGCCTACGAGCAGTACTTC. As protein: CASSPASGAYEQYF. Filled out from reference TRBV7-9 and TRBJ2-7, the complete variable domain reads DTGVSQNPRHKITKRGQNVTFRCDPISEHNRLYWYRQTLGQGPEFLTYFQNEAQLEKSRLLSDRFSAERPKGSFSTLEIQRTEQGDSAMYLCASSPASGAYEQYFGPGTRLTVT.